These T cell receptor beta chains were read from a single sample in a study of T cell repertoires in cytomegalovirus infection. TCRdb reprocessed the reads with MiXCR, giving one entry per CDR3 protein. The sample holds around 300,000 distinct CDR3 sequences, more than 8% seen once. Sequencing was done on a sample of PBMCs. The receptors were sampled from a human donor in good health (CMV status not recorded). Some clones in this sample may be carry-over from other donors' samples. Each CDR3 is given with its conserved first and last residue. D genes are given only for firm matches. For some rows the clone size is stated as once, few or many, or as a class when expanded; others skip it.

cdr3_nt cdr3_aa clone_size v_call d_call j_call
TGTGCCAGCAGCTTAAACAGGGGATCGAGAGATACGCAGTATTTT CASSLNRGSRDTQYF few TRBV7-2 TRBD1 TRBJ2-3
TGCAGTGCTAGAGCACAGGGCCTAAGCACAGATACGCAGTATTTT CSARAQGLSTDTQYF few TRBV20-1 . TRBJ2-3
TGTGCCAGCACCTATGCGGGGACAAGAGAACAGCCCCAGCATTTT CASTYAGTREQPQHF . TRBV12-3/TRBV12-4 . TRBJ1-5
TGTGCCAGCAGCTTAGAAGACAGGGGACTTGGGGATACGCAGTATTTT CASSLEDRGLGDTQYF many TRBV7-2 TRBD1 TRBJ2-3
TGCAGCGTTAGGGCGGGCAGCTACGAGCAGTACTTC CSVRAGSYEQYF . TRBV29-1 . TRBJ2-7
TGTGCCAGCAGCAATCGGGATGGTGAAAAACTGTTTTTT CASSNRDGEKLFF many TRBV7-2 . TRBJ1-4
TGTGCCAGCAGTCAAAGTGCTGTCAGGGCCCAACGTCGTCATACGCAGTATTTT CASSQSAVRAQRRHTQYF few TRBV27 . TRBJ2-3
TGTGCCAGCAGTTACGGGGGACCAAACAATCAGCCCCAGCATTTT CASSYGGPNNQPQHF . TRBV7-2 . TRBJ1-5
TGTGCCAGCACCCCCGGTCTGGCGGGTAATGAAAAACTGTTTTTT CASTPGLAGNEKLFF . TRBV28 . TRBJ1-4
TGCAGTGCTAGATCGGGCACCTACGAGCAGTACTTC CSARSGTYEQYF few TRBV20-1 . TRBJ2-7
TGTGCCAGCAGTCCGGGCCTTACTGGAAACACCATATATTTT CASSPGLTGNTIYF many TRBV6-1 . TRBJ1-3
TGTGCCAGCAGCTTACGGCCTAGTCAAGAGACCCAGTACTTC CASSLRPSQETQYF many TRBV7-2 . TRBJ2-5
TGCGCCAGCAGCCAAGCAGGGCGGAGGGAGGATGAGCAGTTCTTC CASSQAGRREDEQFF . TRBV4-1 . TRBJ2-1
TGTGCCAGCAGTTCAACAGGACGGACGAACACTGAAGCTTTCTTT CASSSTGRTNTEAFF . TRBV12-3/TRBV12-4 . TRBJ1-1
TGTGCCAGCAGTTACTTTTTCGGCTCAAACACCGGGGAGCTGTTTTTT CASSYFFGSNTGELFF few TRBV6-5 . TRBJ2-2
TGTGCCAGCAGTGAAGCCCCTCGAGGCTACGAGCAGTACTTC CASSEAPRGYEQYF . TRBV25-1 . TRBJ2-7